The 4 T cell receptor beta chains below all came from one sample that was sequenced in a study of PD-L1 blockade in urothelial cancer. Some clones are missing from TCRdb's copy, which holds only in-frame ones; the method was immunoSEQ multiplex PCR. This table holds approximately 50,000 clones, roughly 80% found once. The time point: pretreatment peripheral blood. Source: PBMCs, taken around atezolizumab (anti-PD-L1) treatment. The receptor set was obtained from a man aged 70 or older with urothelial cancer.

The rearrangement joins TRBV5-1 to TRBJ2-5; D is uncertain. The germline V gene encodes CDR1 SGHRS and CDR2 YFSETQ. This CDR3 contains 14 residues. The ends were cut back, 0 bases at V and 2 bases at J, with 8 bases in the middle. The CDR3 coding sequence is TGCGCCAGCAGCTTGGTCGGTTTGCAAGAGACCCAGTACTTC. Its translation is CASSLVGLQETQYF.

J is TRBJ2-3 and V is TRBV7-3; maybe TRBD1 (6 bases). The CDR3 runs to 15 residues. Germline V gene sequence: CDR1 SGHTA, CDR2 FQGTGA. The V end was cut by 5 bases, the J end by 0 bases, with 12 bases between. CDR3 residues: CASSAGQPSTDTQYF. The DNA for the CDR3 is TGTGCCAGCAGCGCTGGACAGCCGAGCACAGATACGCAGTATTTT.

This sequence joins TRBV7-9 and TRBJ2-3, with 15 bases matching TRBD2. Germline trimming cut 6 bases from V and 5 bases from J; bases unmatched to any gene: 9. The CDR3 has 17 residues. Germline V lookup: CDR1 SEHNR, CDR2 FQNEAQ (reference sequence). CDR3 nucleotide sequence: TGTGCCAGCAGTTCTGGACTAGCGGGGGGGCATGAAGATACGCAGTATTTT. Translation gives CASSSGLAGGHEDTQYF.

This clone was counted once. The V gene is TRBV23-1, the J gene TRBJ2-7; no definite D call. TRBV23-1 is an open reading frame, and its role is uncertain. The CDR3 covers 17 residues. V lost 0 bases, J lost 2 bases, and 17 bases lay in between. CDR3 loop: CASSQSHCLTRTYEQYF. The CDR3 coding sequence is TGCGCCAGCAGTCAATCGCATTGCCTCACCAGAACCTACGAGCAGTACTTC.